This T cell receptor beta chain was sequenced during a study of blood T cell repertoires in COVID-19 (TCRdb year 2020). Turning to the overall study: Samples from collaborators originated in the United States, Italy and Spain and spanned both the acute and convalescent phases of COVID-19. The prospective study material was composed of cDNA or gDNA derived from T cells, B-cell-depleted T cells, or PBMCs. Deeply sampled blood TCRbeta repertoires from subjects exposed to, actively infected with, or recovered from COVID-19 were included in the dataset. The repertoires were released in a freely available public database intended as a resource for research on the immune response to SARS-CoV-2. The samples were drawn from two sources: the first 160 participants of the ongoing ImmuneRACE study, and some 1,300 subjects contributed by 6 global collaborators. Nearly every sample came with metadata listing a de-identified subject ID, COVID-19 status, age in years and sex. Where available, HLA class I and class II types were taken from metadata supplied by the sample provider and were not determined by assay-based typing. The research as a whole found: How much clinical and demographic metadata was included differed by source and by participant, and the metadata was provided uncurated.

There are 15 amino acids in the CDR3, from cysteine to phenylalanine inclusive. Only CDR3 DNA is held: 45 bases, read in frame from base 1. V loses 4 bases of germline sequence and J loses 8 bases, and the interval between the two ends is 19 bases. Taken from the germline V gene, the CDR1 and CDR2 loops are SGHRS and YFSETQ. Details on this clone: It lacks a known antigen. Base qualities are missing; no much larger clone stands one base away.

Whole blood was collected in K2EDTA tubes by collaborating institutions according to the institutions' own protocols. For TCRbeta analysis, collaborator samples were shipped as frozen whole blood, as isolated PBMCs, or as DNA extracted from either sample type. TCRbeta CDR3 regions were amplified from genomic DNA using the immunoSEQ Assay, a bias-controlled multiplex PCR. The original pipeline was this. Nucleated cell counts per sample were estimated from amplification of reference gene primers within the assay. To quantify the absolute abundance of each unique TCRbeta CDR3 rearrangement, sequence reads were collapsed and filtered. Productive Simpson clonality was computed per sample as the square root of Simpson's diversity index over productive rearrangements. What TCRdb holds here is the immuneACCESS table cut down to in-frame rearrangements. Part of the clones is not present; checked against another copy, under half of the missing clones reflect an unresolved V gene, and the others are unexplained. For V, J and clone size, that table is used; D and trimming come from the DNA. The sample table contains tens of thousands of clones; only one count was recorded for 75% to 90% of them. Clones ranked in the top ten supply about 4.6% of the sample.

Sequencing used peripheral blood. The receptor was derived from a man older than 75 with acute or convalescent COVID-19. Recombination linked TRBV5-1 to TRBJ1-5; the D gene is perhaps TRBD1, from 5 matching bases. At the DNA level, the sequence is TGCGCCAGCAGCCTGGACGGACATGAAGGTGAGCCCCAGCATTTT. This is translated as CASSLDGHEGEPQHF.